This T cell receptor beta chain was obtained from a study of T cells in tuberculosis. Across the whole study: T cells were selected with CD1B tetramers loaded with glucose monomycolate.

Profiled with immunoSEQ multiplex PCR; TCRdb holds only in-frame clones, not every one. The sample consists of 50,000 or so clones, approximately 86% of them appearing once. Cells were sorted from thawed PBMC rested overnight and stained with GMM-loaded CD1B tetramer, viability dye and anti-CD3. The CD1B tetramers carried C32 glucose monomycolate purified from Rhodococcus equi. Tetramer-sorted PBMC had been CD14 monocyte-depleted before freezing. From germline, CDR1 is LNHNV and CDR2 YYDKDF (reference sequence). V was pared by 4 bases and J by 2 bases, with 11 bases between. The CDR3 loop spans 14 amino acids.

Sequenced material: CD1b-GMM tetramer-negative cells sorted from PBMCs. The chain recombines TRBV15 with TRBJ2-5; D is possibly TRBD1 (5 bases). This TCR came from an adult woman with latent tuberculosis. The CDR3 region is CATSTFDRQETQYF. The CDR3 nucleotides read TGTGCCACCAGCACCTTTGACAGACAAGAGACCCAGTACTTC.